This T cell receptor (beta chain) was obtained from a study of T cells in localized non-small cell lung cancer. Germline V lookup: CDR1 KGHSH, CDR2 LQKENI. The V end lost 2 bases, the J end lost 7 bases, and 11 bases lay between the germline ends. There are 13 residues in the CDR3. Profiled with immunoSEQ multiplex PCR; TCRdb holds only in-frame clones, not every one. The table lists approximately 52,000 clones, 70% to 90% of them singletons, with over 15% in the top ten. Remarks on this clone: Its target is not known.

General observations from the study: Of the top 100 tumor clones, median around 60 were in adjacent lung, over 25 among its top 100. A higher density of T cells in blood coincided with extended overall survival.

The starting material was peripheral blood, obtained before any cancer treatment. The chain links TRBV18 to TRBJ1-1; D is ambiguous. The sequence was collected from a male donor aged 60 or older with stage III squamous cell lung carcinoma. In DNA, the CDR3 is TGTGCCAGCTCACCAAAACAGATTAATGAAGCTTTCTTT. Translated, it gives CASSPKQINEAFF.